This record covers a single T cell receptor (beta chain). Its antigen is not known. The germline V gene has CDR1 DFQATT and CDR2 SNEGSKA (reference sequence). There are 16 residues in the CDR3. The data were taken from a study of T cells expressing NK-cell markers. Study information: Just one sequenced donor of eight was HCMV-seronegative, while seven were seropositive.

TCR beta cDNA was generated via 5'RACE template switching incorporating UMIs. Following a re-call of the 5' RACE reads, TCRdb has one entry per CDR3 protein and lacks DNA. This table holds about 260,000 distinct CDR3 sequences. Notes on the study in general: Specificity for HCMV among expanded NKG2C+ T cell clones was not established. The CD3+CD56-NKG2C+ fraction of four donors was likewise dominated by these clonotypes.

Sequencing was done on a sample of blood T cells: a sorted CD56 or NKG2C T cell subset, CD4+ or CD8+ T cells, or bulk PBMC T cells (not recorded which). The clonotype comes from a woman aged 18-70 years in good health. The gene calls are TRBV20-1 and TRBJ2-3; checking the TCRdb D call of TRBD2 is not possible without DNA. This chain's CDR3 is CSARDPAGDRTDTQYF.